The rows below give T cell receptor beta chains drawn from one sample of a study of cytomegalovirus exposure and HLA in healthy donors. Sequencing was performed with immunoSEQ multiplex PCR; in TCRdb, only in-frame clones are kept and a portion is missing. The data show some 220,000 clones, roughly 90% seen once. What was sequenced was PBMCs. Receptor source: a young woman in good health and CMV-seronegative. Each CDR3 is given with its conserved first and last residue. A D gene is named only where the DNA matches it firmly. Clone size appears in some rows only: once, few, many, or a class for an expanded clone.

j_call: TRBJ2-7; d_call: -; v_call: TRBV10-2; clone_size: -; cdr3_aa: CASKAGIYEQYF; cdr3_nt: TGCGCCAGCAAGGCGGGAATCTACGAGCAGTACTTC
j_call: TRBJ2-7; d_call: -; v_call: TRBV11-2; clone_size: -; cdr3_aa: CASSLVGPNEQYF; cdr3_nt: TGTGCCAGCAGCTTAGTGGGCCCCAACGAGCAGTACTTC
j_call: TRBJ1-1; d_call: TRBD1; v_call: TRBV7-2; clone_size: -; cdr3_aa: CASSLTGVYTEAFF; cdr3_nt: TGTGCCAGCAGCTTGACAGGGGTGTACACTGAAGCTTTCTTT
j_call: TRBJ1-5; d_call: -; v_call: TRBV4-1; clone_size: once; cdr3_aa: CASSQDPDMINQPQHF; cdr3_nt: TGCGCCAGCAGCCAAGATCCGGACATGATCAATCAGCCCCAGCATTTT
j_call: TRBJ2-3; d_call: -; v_call: TRBV29-1; clone_size: -; cdr3_aa: CSGRWGALHYF; cdr3_nt: TGCAGCGGGAGATGGGGCGCCCTTCATTATTTT
j_call: TRBJ2-7; d_call: -; v_call: TRBV5-4; clone_size: -; cdr3_aa: CASSSGQMNYEQYF; cdr3_nt: TGTGCCAGCAGCTCGGGTCAGATGAACTACGAGCAGTACTTC
j_call: TRBJ1-2; d_call: -; v_call: TRBV5-1; clone_size: -; cdr3_aa: CASSSGGPNYGYTF; cdr3_nt: TGCGCCAGCAGCTCGGGGGGCCCTAACTATGGCTACACCTTC
j_call: TRBJ1-2; d_call: -; v_call: TRBV6-6; clone_size: -; cdr3_aa: CASSYLQGYTF; cdr3_nt: TGTGCCAGCAGTTACTTACAGGGCTACACCTTC
j_call: TRBJ1-1; d_call: -; v_call: TRBV14; clone_size: -; cdr3_aa: CASSQSRNTEAFF; cdr3_nt: TGTGCCAGCAGCCAGTCCCGGAACACTGAAGCTTTCTTT
j_call: TRBJ2-3; d_call: TRBD2; v_call: TRBV6-5; clone_size: few; cdr3_aa: CASSPSGGGDTQYF; cdr3_nt: TGTGCCAGCAGCCCCAGCGGGGGTGGGGATACGCAGTATTTT
j_call: TRBJ1-6; d_call: -; v_call: TRBV27; clone_size: once; cdr3_aa: CASRPGGLYSPLHF; cdr3_nt: TGTGCCAGCAGACCCGGGGGTCTGTATTCACCCCTCCACTTT
j_call: TRBJ2-2; d_call: TRBD2; v_call: TRBV4-2; clone_size: once; cdr3_aa: CASSQIPAGDITGELFF; cdr3_nt: TGTGCCAGCAGCCAGATCCCGGCGGGGGATATCACCGGGGAGCTGTTTTTT
j_call: TRBJ1-1; d_call: -; v_call: TRBV4-3; clone_size: -; cdr3_aa: CASSQVGGTGMNTEAFF; cdr3_nt: TGCGCCAGCAGCCAAGTGGGCGGGACGGGCATGAACACTGAAGCTTTCTTT
j_call: TRBJ2-2; d_call: -; v_call: TRBV7-2; clone_size: -; cdr3_aa: CASSLLRLNTGELFF; cdr3_nt: TGTGCCAGCAGCTTATTACGGTTAAACACCGGGGAGCTGTTTTTT
j_call: TRBJ1-3; d_call: -; v_call: TRBV28; clone_size: -; cdr3_aa: CASSSGGITGNTIYF; cdr3_nt: TGTGCCAGCAGTTCCGGAGGGATCACTGGAAACACCATATATTTT
j_call: TRBJ2-1; d_call: -; v_call: TRBV9; clone_size: -; cdr3_aa: CASSARSWGQRNEQFF; cdr3_nt: TGTGCCAGCAGCGCCCGTTCGTGGGGCCAACGGAATGAGCAGTTCTTC
j_call: TRBJ2-2; d_call: -; v_call: TRBV7-8; clone_size: -; cdr3_aa: CASSLARSSDSTGELFF; cdr3_nt: TGTGCCAGCAGCTTAGCGAGGTCCTCAGATTCCACCGGGGAGCTGTTTTTT